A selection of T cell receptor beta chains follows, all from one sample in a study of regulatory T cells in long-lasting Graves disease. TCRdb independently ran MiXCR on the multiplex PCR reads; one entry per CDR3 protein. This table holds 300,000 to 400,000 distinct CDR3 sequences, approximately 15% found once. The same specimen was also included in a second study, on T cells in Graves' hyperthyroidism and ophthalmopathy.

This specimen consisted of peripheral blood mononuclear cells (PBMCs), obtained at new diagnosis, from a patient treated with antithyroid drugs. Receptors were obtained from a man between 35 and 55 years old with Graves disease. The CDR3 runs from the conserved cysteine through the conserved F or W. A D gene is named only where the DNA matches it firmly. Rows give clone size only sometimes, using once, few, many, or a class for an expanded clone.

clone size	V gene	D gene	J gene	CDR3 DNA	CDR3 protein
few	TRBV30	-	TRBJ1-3	TGTGCCTGGAGTGTAGGGAGGAGCTCTGGAAACACCATATATTTT	CAWSVGRSSGNTIYF
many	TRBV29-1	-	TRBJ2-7	TGCAGCGGCGGGACCGCCTACGAGCAGTACTTC	CSGGTAYEQYF
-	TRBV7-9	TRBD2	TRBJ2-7	TGTGCCAGCAGCTTTTTACTAGCGGGGGAGGACGAGCAGTACTTC	CASSFLLAGEDEQYF
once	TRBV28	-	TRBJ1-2	TGTGCCGCCTCCCCCCGGGATGGCTACACCTTC	CAASPRDGYTF
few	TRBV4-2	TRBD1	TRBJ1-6	TGTGCCAGCAGCCTATCCGGGACAGCCATGTCGGGTTCACCCCTCCACTTT	CASSLSGTAMSGSPLHF
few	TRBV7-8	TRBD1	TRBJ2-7	TGTGCCAGCAGCGCGGGGACAGGGGCGATCCCCATCGAGGGGTACTTC	CASSAGTGAIPIEGYF
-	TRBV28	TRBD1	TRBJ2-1	TGTGCCAGCAGTTCGTCTGCGACAGGGGGCCGTGATGAGCAGTTCTTC	CASSSSATGGRDEQFF
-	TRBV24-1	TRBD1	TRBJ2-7	TGTGCCACCAGTGATTACAGGGGTTACGAGCAGTACTTC	CATSDYRGYEQYF
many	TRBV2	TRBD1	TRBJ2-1	TGTGCCAGCAGTGAAGCGGGACAGGTGTCACATGAGCAGTTCTTC	CASSEAGQVSHEQFF
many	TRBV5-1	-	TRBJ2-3	TGCGCCAGCAGCGTGACAGGACAGTACACAGATACGCAGTATTTT	CASSVTGQYTDTQYF
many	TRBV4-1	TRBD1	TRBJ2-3	TGCGCCAGCAGCCAAGTTTCGACAGGGGGTCGTTCTGCAGATACGCAGTATTTT	CASSQVSTGGRSADTQYF
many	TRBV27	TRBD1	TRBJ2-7	TGTGCCAGCAGTTCCCTCAGGGGGCGCAGACCCTACGAGCAGTACTTC	CASSSLRGRRPYEQYF
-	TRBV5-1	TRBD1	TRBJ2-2	TGCGCCAGCACCCCCTACTCGCCGGGACAGGGGACCGGGGAGCTGTTTTTT	CASTPYSPGQGTGELFF
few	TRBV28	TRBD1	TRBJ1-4	TGTGCCAGCAGTTTGGACAGGGCCAATGAAAAACTGTTTTTT	CASSLDRANEKLFF
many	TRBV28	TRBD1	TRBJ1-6	TGTGCCAGCAGTTCCATCAGGGGGCCGAATTCACCCCTCCACTTT	CASSSIRGPNSPLHF
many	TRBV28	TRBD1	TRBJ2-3	TGTGCCAGCAGTTCCGGACAGGGGTCAGATACGCAGTATTTT	CASSSGQGSDTQYF
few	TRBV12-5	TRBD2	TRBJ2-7	TGTGCTAGTGGGTGGACCCTAGCGGGTTCCTACGAGCAGTACTTC	CASGWTLAGSYEQYF
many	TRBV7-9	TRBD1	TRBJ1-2	TGTGCCAGCAGCCAAGCGACAGGGGGCCATGGCTATGGCTACACCTTC	CASSQATGGHGYGYTF
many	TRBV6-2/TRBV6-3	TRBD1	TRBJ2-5	TGTGCCAGCAACTTCCTCAGGGGGGAGACCCAGTACTTC	CASNFLRGETQYF
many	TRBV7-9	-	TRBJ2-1	TGTGCCAGCAGCTTACTGTTTAATGAGCAGTTCTTC	CASSLLFNEQFF
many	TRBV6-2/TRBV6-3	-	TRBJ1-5	TGTGCCAGCAGTCAAGGTGTGCCCCAGCATTTT	CASSQGVPQHF
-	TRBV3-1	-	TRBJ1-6	TGTGCCAGCAGCCAAGATACCACGGGGAGCAATTCACCCCTCCACTTT	CASSQDTTGSNSPLHF
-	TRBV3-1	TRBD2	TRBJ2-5	TGTGCCAGCAGCCTAATATGGACTAGCGGGGGGGAGACCCAGTACTTC	CASSLIWTSGGETQYF
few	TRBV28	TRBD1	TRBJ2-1	TGTGCCAGCAGTGCCACAAAGGGACAGCTAGACAATGAGCAGTTCTTC	CASSATKGQLDNEQFF
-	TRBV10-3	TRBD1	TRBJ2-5	TGTGCCATCAGTCTGACAGGGGAAGAGACCCAGTACTTC	CAISLTGEETQYF
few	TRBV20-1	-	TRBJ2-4	TGCAGTGCGGATTTGCAGGGGATTAGCATTCAGTACTTC	CSADLQGISIQYF
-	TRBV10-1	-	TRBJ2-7	TGCGCCAGCAGTGAGGACAGGTCTAACGAGCAGTACTTC	CASSEDRSNEQYF
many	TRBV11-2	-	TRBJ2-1	TGTGCCAGCAGCTTAGCATCCAGCGAGGATGAGCAGTTCTTC	CASSLASSEDEQFF
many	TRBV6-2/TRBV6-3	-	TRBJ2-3	TGTGCCAGCAGTTATCAGGCCTCCACAGATACGCAGTATTTT	CASSYQASTDTQYF
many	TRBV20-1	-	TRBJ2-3	TGCAGTGCTAGAGACAGGGCGGCCACAGATACGCAGTATTTT	CSARDRAATDTQYF
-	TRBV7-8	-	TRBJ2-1	TGTGCCAGCAGCCGTATACGGGACCATGGTTTCAATGAGCAGTTCTTC	CASSRIRDHGFNEQFF
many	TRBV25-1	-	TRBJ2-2	TGTGCCAGCAGTGCCAACCGCGGGGAGCTGTTTTTT	CASSANRGELFF
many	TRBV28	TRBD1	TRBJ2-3	TGTGCCAGCAGTTTCCCCTCCTGGGACAGCGTAAATACGCAGTATTTT	CASSFPSWDSVNTQYF
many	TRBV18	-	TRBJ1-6	TGTGCCAGCTCACGGGTGGCAGCTAGTAATTCACCCCTCCACTTT	CASSRVAASNSPLHF
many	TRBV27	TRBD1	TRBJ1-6	TGTGCCAGCAGTGGACAGGTGTCAAGTTCCTATAATTCACCCCTCCACTTT	CASSGQVSSSYNSPLHF
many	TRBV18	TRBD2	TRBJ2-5	TGTGCCAGCTCACCACGCGGGGGGGCCCGGGAGACCCAGTACTTC	CASSPRGGARETQYF
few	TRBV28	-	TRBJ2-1	TGTGCCAGCAGTTTTAATAAGGCACCTCACCCTGGGCCGTTCTTC	CASSFNKAPHPGPFF
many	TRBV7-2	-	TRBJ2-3	TGTGCCAGCAGCTTAGGGTGGGGGGAATCGCAGTATTTT	CASSLGWGESQYF
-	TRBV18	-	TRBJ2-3	TGTGCCAGCTCACCACTGGGGGCGAGCACAGATACGCAGTATTTT	CASSPLGASTDTQYF
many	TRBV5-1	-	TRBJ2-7	TGCGCCAGCAGCTTTGACAGAAGCGAGCAGTACTTC	CASSFDRSEQYF
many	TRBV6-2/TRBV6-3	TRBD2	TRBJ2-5	TGTGCCAGCAGCTATGCGGGGGAAGAGACCCAGTACTTC	CASSYAGEETQYF
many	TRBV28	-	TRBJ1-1	TGTGCCAGCAAAGGATTCCCCCCGCGGGACACTGAAGCTTTCTTT	CASKGFPPRDTEAFF
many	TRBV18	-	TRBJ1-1	TGTGCCAGCTCACCAAGACCTCATAGGGGCACTGAAGCTTTCTTT	CASSPRPHRGTEAFF
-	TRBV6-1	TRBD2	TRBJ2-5	TGTGCCAGCAGTGAAGCGCTTCGCGGGGGAAGGATGGAGACCCAGTACTTC	CASSEALRGGRMETQYF
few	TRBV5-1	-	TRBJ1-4	TGCGCCAGCAGCTTGTCACCCGCCGGCACAGGGAATGAAAAACTGTTTTTT	CASSLSPAGTGNEKLFF
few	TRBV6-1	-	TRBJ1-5	TGTGCCAGCAACCCGGTATTTAGGGATCAGCCCCAGCATTTT	CASNPVFRDQPQHF
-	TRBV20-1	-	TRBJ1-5	TGCAGTGCTAGAAGGAGCGCCAATCAGCCCCAGCATTTT	CSARRSANQPQHF
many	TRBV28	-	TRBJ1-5	TGTGCCAGCAGTTTCTACAGGTTGACCTATAGCAATCAGCCCCAGCATTTT	CASSFYRLTYSNQPQHF